This T cell receptor beta chain was sequenced in a study of early T cells in non-severe SARS-CoV-2 infection. At the level of the study: Sequencing of bulk RNA from unsorted whole blood was done, without chain pairing.

CDR1 is MDHEN, CDR2 SYDVKM, per germline. Trimming cost V 7 bases and J 8 bases; bases outside gene matches: 7. The CDR3 runs to 13 residues. Each cDNA molecule carried a unique molecular identifier. MiXCR was run by TCRdb on the 5' RACE reads, yielding one entry per CDR3 protein. The sample has under 70,000 distinct CDR3 sequences; around 10% are singletons. The chain employs TRBV28 and TRBJ1-5, with TRBD1 matching 8 bases. Sequencing was performed on whole blood. The TCR was taken from an adult who was a healthcare worker with PCR-confirmed SARS-CoV-2 infection or an uninfected control (not recorded which). The CDR3 DNA reads TGTGCCAGCAATCAGGGGGCTGGTGAGCCCCAGCATTTT. It yields the protein CASNQGAGEPQHF.